Sequencing of this T cell receptor (beta chain) was carried out in a study of identical twins (dated by TCRdb to the mid-2010s). For context, the study as a whole: TCR alpha and beta repertoires from monozygotic twins, unrelated adults of various ages and cord blood were deep-sequenced to test whether fetal clonotypes persist. To rule out contamination, the twin experiments were replicated at different times with different library preparation protocols. Results the study describes overall, beyond this receptor: Invariant T cells such as MAIT and iNKT could partly confound zero-insertion analyses, although diverse VJ usage argued against such confounding for most clonotypes. Compared with coincidental sharing between unrelated individuals, an excess of low generation-probability sequences was observed among out-of-frame TCR alpha sequences shared between twins. Fewer insertions were carried by abundant cord blood beta clonotypes; a weaker similar trend was observed in young adult naive repertoires, while no such trend was observed in memory repertoires. Out-of-frame TCR alpha sharing in monozygotic twins was systematically underestimated by recombination models, whereas sharing between unrelated individuals was in agreement with the recombination models. Because the same donors could not be followed over many years, conclusions were based on cross-sectional statistical analysis. In beta out-of-frame sequences, excess twin sharing was weaker, because having fewer shared sequences lowered the signal-to-noise ratio.

Every donor was a healthy Caucasian. Three pairs of female monozygotic twins, all aged roughly 18 to 29 years, made up the twin cohort. CD4+ and CD8+ T cell populations were isolated with positive isolation kits from Invitrogen. Spanning cysteine to phenylalanine, the CDR3 consists of 15 amino acids. Only the CDR3 region is kept as DNA, spanning 45 bases read in frame from base 1. After removal of 5 bases from V and 3 bases from J, the junction retains 9 bases not matched to a gene. The germline V gene (reference sequence) yields LNHDA for CDR1 and SQIVND for CDR2. Library prep was done by 5' RACE. Instrument on record: Illumina HiSeq 2000. Template switching introduced a universal primer binding site; the final cDNA contained a unique molecular identifier, enabling accurate counting of TCR cDNA molecules. First-strand cDNA for TCR alpha and beta chains was synthesized from specific primers in the conserved constant-segment region. To control for contamination, every cDNA library was double barcoded, receiving both a SMART-Mk sample barcode and Illumina barcodes. TruSeq adapter sequences, together with Illumina sample barcodes, were added in two successive PCR steps. The Illumina HiSeq platform was used with custom primers to sequence TCR alpha and beta cDNA libraries. Regarding the original processing steps: Unique molecular identifiers were extracted from raw reads with MiGEC, and CDR3 positions were determined with MiXCR. Recombination models were inferred per individual with the repgenHMM and IGoR tools using an EM algorithm. Shared clonotypes were analyzed with the tcR package in R, and sharing was normalized by the product of cloneset sizes. To study raw recombination without the effects of thymic and clonal selection, out-of-frame nonproductive sequences were analyzed. TCRdb ran its own pipeline on the public reads, namely fastp trimming at Q25 and MiXCR clone calling, and kept in-frame beta chains. Under each unique CDR3 protein, matching rows form one entry showing the most common genes and DNA. The V and J calls follow TCRdb's processing rather than the paper's. The sample table holds some 440,000 distinct CDR3 sequences, of which 20% to 25% were seen once. The top ten hold about 2.7% of the sample.

With regard to this clonotype: Which antigen it targets is not known. No quality values exist for individual bases; no much larger clone is one base distant.

These same data were also listed under a study on T cells expressing NK-cell markers. The second study, in turn, reports: In sorted CD3+CD56+NKG2C+, CD3+CD56+NKG2C- and CD3+CD56-NKG2C+ T-cell subsets from several donors, TCR beta-chain repertoires were profiled. Among the eight sequenced donors, seven were HCMV-seropositive and one was HCMV-seronegative. To restrict sorting to alphabetaTCR-expressing T cells, an anti-gammadeltaTCR antibody was added in several experiments. For six donors, the dominant CD3+CD56+NKG2C+ clonotypes were among the top 10 CD8+ clonotypes and accounted for roughly 1.0-8% of CD8+ T cells. Those dominant clonotypes were again the most abundant among CD3+CD56-NKG2C+ cells in a few donors, at about 28.3-60.1%. Whether the expanded NKG2C-expressing T cell clones were specific for HCMV antigens was left unclear. Randomly selected healthy volunteers, three men and five women, were used as the eight sequenced donors. To determine HCMV serostatus, a commercial ELISA kit was used to detect HCMV-specific IgG in serum. MIGEC was used to demultiplex reads and group the reads by UMI, and MiTCR was used to assemble and quantify clonotypes. To exclude erroneous sequences, any TCR cDNA sequence not supported by at least two reads was discarded. The tcR package was used for downstream repertoire analysis, and clonotypes were matched across fractions by CDR3 nucleotide sequence plus V segment. VDJmatch was used to annotate antigen specificity against VDJdb, with one amino acid substitution in CDR3 allowed.

Rearrangement joined TRBV19 to TRBJ1-2, with 7 bases matching TRBD1. The sequence was collected from a woman aged 18-35 years in good health. Sequenced material: CD4+ T cells sorted from blood. The CDR3 corresponds to CASSPRTGWDYGYTF. The DNA reads as follows: TGTGCCAGTAGTCCGCGGACAGGCTGGGACTATGGCTACACCTTC.